The clone carrying this T cell receptor beta chain has ten or more counts. TCR beta CDR3 sequences were amplified from RNA transcripts. The TCR CDR3 first-round RT-PCR relied on the HTBI primer set. TCRdb reprocessed the multiplex PCR reads with MiXCR, giving one entry per CDR3 protein. This sample carries hundreds of thousands of distinct CDR3 sequences, about 15% of them seen once, and the ten largest clones take under 15%. The record originates from a study of T cells in Graves' hyperthyroidism and ophthalmopathy. Germline V gene sequence: CDR1 LGHDT, CDR2 YNNKEL (reference sequence). The ends were cut back, 1 base at V and 0 bases at J, with 4 bases in the middle. CDR3 length: 14 amino acids.

J is TRBJ1-5 and V is TRBV3-1; D is unclear. Sequenced sample: blood. The sequence came from a woman aged 45-59 years with Graves' ophthalmopathy. CDR3 DNA sequence: TGTGCCAGCAGCCAAGGGGGTAGCAATCAGCCCCAGCATTTT. This translates into CASSQGGSNQPQHF.